This T cell receptor (beta chain) was documented in a study of early T cells in non-severe SARS-CoV-2 infection. This clonotype was seen repeatedly, ten times or more. The TCR library protocol attached unique molecular identifiers to the individual cDNA molecules. From the 5' RACE reads, TCRdb called clonotypes with MiXCR, one entry per CDR3 protein. The sample holds 60,000 or so distinct CDR3 sequences, approximately 10% seen once. There are 14 residues in the CDR3. V trimming: 4 bases; J trimming: 5 bases; junction bases outside the gene matches: 4. Germline values: CDR1 KGHDR, CDR2 SFDVKD. The sequence was obtained from an adult who was a healthcare worker with PCR-confirmed SARS-CoV-2 infection or an uninfected control (not recorded which). V and J are TRBV24-1 and TRBJ2-1; 7 bases line up with TRBD1. The sequenced sample was whole blood, obtained at baseline. This CDR3 is CATSETGTDNEQFF. The CDR3 nucleotides are TGTGCCACCAGTGAGACCGGGACAGACAATGAGCAGTTCTTC.